The clone carrying this T cell receptor beta chain was detected only a few times. Its antigen is as yet unknown. The data originate from a study of T-cell memory formation after mild COVID-19. Overall study results and limits: CD8+ contracting clones occupied EMRA, while CD4+ ones occupied mainly CM and EM. Cross-reactive memory appears to have joined, as suggested by some responding clones showing up in pre-infection memory. Clones that shrank (day 15 to 85) were balanced CD4/CD8, whereas later expanders leaned CD4+.

Trimming cost V 8 bases and J 6 bases, with 19 bases left between them. Looked up from germline, CDR1 is MNHNY and CDR2 is SVGAGI (reference sequence). The CDR3 has 14 residues. TCRalpha and TCRbeta libraries used 5'RACE with constant-segment primers and UMIs. Each CDR3 protein gets one entry after TCRdb re-called the 5' RACE reads with MiXCR. In the table there are roughly 120,000 distinct CDR3 sequences, around a sixth of which are singletons. This TCR derives from an adult woman who had mild COVID-19 (a few samples of this study predate the infection). Cell type and time point are not known. The chain has TRBV6-6 and TRBJ1-2; no firm D call. The specimen was PBMCs or a T cell subset sorted from them (not recorded which). The CDR3 loop reads CASERVPPSDGYTF. CDR3 sequence (DNA): TGTGCCAGCGAGAGGGTCCCTCCTTCTGATGGCTACACCTTC.